This T cell receptor beta chain was retrieved from a study of Ad26.COV2.S vaccination and SARS-CoV-2 variants. The overall study: By the intramuscular route, Ad26.COV2.S was given once, or twice 56 days apart. The study's findings and limits: Possibly, TCR breadth and depth analyses underestimated total T cell responses. While placebo recipients had lower spike-specific TCR breadth, vaccine recipients had more. The study found similar non-spike TCR breadth in vaccine and placebo recipients.

This CDR3 contains 14 residues. The V and J ends lost 6 bases and 4 bases respectively, with 16 bases between them. CDR1 and CDR2 (germline): KGHSH, LQKENI. The assay was immunoSEQ multiplex PCR, and TCRdb's table has in-frame clones only and misses some. The sample consists of 350,000 to 450,000 clones, around 82% of them appearing once. In regard to this clone: Its antigen is unidentified.

Described treatment: 15 to 20 received Ad26.COV2.S at low or high dose, single or two shots; about 5 received placebo; per-sample allocation not given. Day 63 after the first injection of vaccine or placebo was the sampling time. This clonotype originated in a person aged 18-65 years who received the Ad26.COV2.S COVID-19 vaccine or a placebo. V gene TRBV18 combines with J gene TRBJ2-7; D possibly corresponds to TRBD2 (7 bases). Sequences were derived from peripheral blood, sampled in a trial of Ad26.COV2.S vaccine versus placebo. CDR3: CASSPIRGAYEQYF. Here the CDR3 DNA reads TGTGCCAGCTCCCCAATCCGGGGGGCGTACGAGCAGTACTTC. Supplemented by reference TRBV18 and TRBJ2-7, the full variable domain reads NAGVMQNPRHLVRRRGQEARLRCSPMKGHSHVYWYRQLPEEGLKFMVYLQKENIIDESGMPKERFSAEFPKEGPSILRIQQVVRGDSAAYFCASSPIRGAYEQYFGPGTRLTVT.